Following are 5 T cell receptor beta chains from one sample sequenced in a study of shared clonotypes between healthy human individuals (dated by TCRdb to 2020 to 2022). The method was the immunoSEQ multiplex PCR assay. The table was pulled from immuneACCESS by TCRdb, which kept in-frame rearrangements only. Such tables lose some clones; where checked, under half of the loss comes from unresolved V genes, and the rest has no known cause. The sample table lists some 680,000 clones, approximately 73% of them with a count of one. The ten largest make up around 1.8% of the sample. Sequenced: memory CD4+ T cells sorted from blood. The cell subset or site tag for this specimen amounts to: CD45RA-negative fraction. These receptors originate from a woman in her twenties or thirties in good health.

V is TRBV9 and J is TRBJ2-7; 9 nucleotides align to TRBD2. V lost 4 bases and J lost 6; bases outside the gene matches: 14. This CDR3 is 16 amino acids long. Per the germline V gene, CDR1 is SGDLS and CDR2 is YYNGEE. In DNA, the CDR3 is TGTGCCAGCAGCACTCCCCGGGGGGGACTAGCTAGCGAGCAGTACTTC. It specifies CASSTPRGGLASEQYF.

CDR3 sequence (DNA): TGTGCCAGCAGTTACCAATATAGCAATCAGCCCCAGCATTTT. Protein: CASSYQYSNQPQHF. The chain uses TRBV6-6 and TRBJ1-5; D call uncertain. This CDR3 comprises 14 residues. Germline V gene sequence: CDR1 MNHNY, CDR2 SVGAGI (reference sequence). Trimming removed 2 bases at V and 0 bases at J, with 5 bases between.

The genes are TRBV27 and TRBJ2-7; 16 nucleotides line up with TRBD2. CDR3 length: 19 amino acids. The V gene end was trimmed by 5 bases and the J gene end by 4 bases; junction bases not matched to a gene: 14. Looked up from germline, CDR1 is MNHEY and CDR2 is SMNVEV (reference sequence). Here the CDR3 reads CASSTRTGTSGRAGYEQYF. The CDR3 bases are TGTGCCAGCAGTACCCGGACAGGGACTAGCGGGAGGGCGGGGTACGAGCAGTACTTC.

V and J are TRBV5-1 and TRBJ2-2; TRBD1 matches at 10 bases. Germline CDR1 SGHRS, CDR2 YFSETQ. The CDR3 is 15 amino acids. With 4 bases clipped from V and 4 bases from J, the junction kept 4 bases outside the gene matches. CDR3 DNA: TGCGCCAGCAGCCAGGGGACAGGGGCCACCGGGGAGCTGTTTTTT. This sequence encodes CASSQGTGATGELFF. The full variable domain, its missing parts supplied by reference TRBV5-1 and TRBJ2-2, is KAGVTQTPRYLIKTRGQQVTLSCSPISGHRSVSWYQQTPGQGLQFLFEYFSETQRNKGNFPGRFSGRQFSNSRSEMNVSTLELGDSALYLCASSQGTGATGELFFGEGSRLTVL.

This clone was observed a single time. The chain links TRBV2 to TRBJ2-5; TRBD1 agrees at 10 bases. Trimming at V came to 6 bases and at J to 5 bases, leaving 6 bases not matched to a gene. CDR1 is SNHLY, CDR2 FYNNEI, per germline. This CDR3 is built from 14 residues. The CDR3 is CASSDPGQGETQYF. In DNA, the CDR3 is TGTGCCAGCAGCGATCCGGGACAGGGGGAGACCCAGTACTTC.